The 22 T cell receptor beta chains given below trace back to one sample, sequenced in a study of T cell responses to AZD1222 COVID-19 vaccine. Produced via immunoSEQ multiplex PCR; TCRdb's table is partial and in-frame only. The repertoire holds more than 85,000 clones, with about 80% as singletons. The sample consisted of peripheral blood, taken on day 0 of AZD1222 vaccination. These receptors all stem from an adult in good health.

This chain links TRBV6-5 with TRBJ1-2, with D maybe TRBD1 (5 bases). The V end lost 5 bases, the J end lost 3 bases, and 10 bases lay between the germline ends. Germline V CDR1 and CDR2: MNHEY, SVGAGI. The CDR3 extends over 13 amino acids. The chain's CDR3 is CASSSGGDYGYTF. As DNA, the CDR3 is TGTGCCAGCAGTAGCGGGGGTGACTATGGCTACACCTTC.

The chain uses TRBV6-5 and TRBJ2-1, with D possibly TRBD2 on 6 matching bases. The CDR3 runs 15 residues. Germline V CDR1 and CDR2: MNHEY, SVGAGI. Trimming took 2 bases from V and 4 from J, leaving 12 bases between them. The CDR3 here is CASSYPGVGYNEQFF. CDR3 bases: TGTGCCAGCAGTTACCCGGGGGTTGGGTACAATGAGCAGTTCTTC.

The rearrangement joins TRBV19 to TRBJ2-3; maybe TRBD2 (5 bases). CDR1 LNHDA and CDR2 SQIVND come from the germline V gene (reference sequence). CDR3 length equals 12 residues. V shed 8 bases and J shed 9 bases, with 15 bases lying between them. The CDR3 reads CASRQAGETQYF. The CDR3 region has the DNA TGTGCCAGTCGCCAGGCCGGGGAAACGCAGTATTTT.

The rearrangement uses TRBV5-1 and TRBJ2-7; no definite D call. Germline CDR1 SGHRS, CDR2 YFSETQ. The CDR3 is made up of 14 amino acids. The V end was cut by 0 bases, the J end by 2 bases, with 9 bases between. CDR3 sequence: CASSLGAATYEQYF. CDR3 nucleotides: TGCGCCAGCAGCTTGGGTGCGGCCACCTACGAGCAGTACTTC.

This rearrangement joins TRBV4-1 to TRBJ1-1; TRBD1 matches 7 bases. With V trimmed by 0 bases and J by 6 bases, 1 base remained unmatched. The germline gives CDR1 MGHRA, CDR2 YSYEKL. This CDR3 spans 13 amino acids. DNA for the CDR3: TGCGCCAGCAGCCAAGATCAGGGGGCTGAAGCTTTCTTT. It translates to CASSQDQGAEAFF.

The chain has TRBV2 and TRBJ1-6; perhaps TRBD1 as D (6 bases). This CDR3 is built from 15 residues. With 6 bases removed from V and 4 bases from J, the gap between germline ends came to 13 bases. The germline V gene encodes CDR1 SNHLY and CDR2 FYNNEI. This chain's CDR3 is CASRPQGIYNSPLHF. The DNA of the CDR3 is TGTGCCAGCAGACCACAGGGCATATATAATTCACCCCTCCACTTT.

The chain recombines TRBV9 with TRBJ2-1, with TRBD2 matching 7 bases. Losses at the gene ends were 4 bases for V and 4 bases for J; bases not matched to a gene: 5. The CDR3 contains 14 residues. Germline values: CDR1 SGDLS, CDR2 YYNGEE. CDR3 loop: CASSYGTNYNEQFF. DNA for the CDR3: TGTGCCAGCAGCTATGGGACTAATTACAATGAGCAGTTCTTC.

This clone was found once. A much larger clone is a single base away; this may be a read error. The rearrangement joins TRBV27 to TRBJ1-1, with D possibly matching TRBD1 (5 bases). CDR3 size: 13 residues. Germline values: CDR1 MNHEY, CDR2 SMNVEV (reference sequence). Between the trimmed V and J ends, which lost 6 bases and 0 bases, there was a span of 8 bases. Written as DNA, the CDR3 is TGTGCCAGCAGCTCGACAGTGAACACTGAAGCTTTCTTT. Translation: CASSSTVNTEAFF.

The J gene is TRBJ1-2, the V gene TRBV3-1 (or the pseudogene TRBV3-2); TRBD1 aligns across 8 bases. Germline V gene lookup returns CDR1 LGHDT and CDR2 YNNKEL (reference sequence). The V and J ends lost 4 bases and 8 bases, in that order; junction bases with no gene match: 3. There are 12 residues in the CDR3. CDR3 in DNA: TGTGCCAGCAGCCTTGGACAGGGAGGCTACACCTTC. Its translation: CASSLGQGGYTF.

Written as DNA, the CDR3 is TGTGCCAGCAGCTCTTACACCGGGACAGGGATCACCGGGGAGCTGTTTTTT. It yields the protein CASSSYTGTGITGELFF. The V and J genes are TRBV11-3 and TRBJ2-2, with 9 bases that match TRBD1. V dropped 4 bases and J dropped 4; count of bases not matched to a gene: 10. CDR3 size: 17 residues. Germline-derived CDR1 and CDR2 are SGHNT and YENEEA.

On this clone: The sample has other DNA sequences that encode this CDR3 too. The V and J genes are TRBV20-1 and TRBJ1-2; weak D call: TRBD1 (5 bases). Deletions cut 3 bases from V and 4 bases from J, with 12 bases between. CDR3 size: 13 residues. Germline CDR1 DFQATT, CDR2 SNEGSKA (reference sequence). In nucleotides, the CDR3 is TGCAGTGCTAGTCTAGAGGGGCTCTATGGCTACACCTTC. It encodes CSASLEGLYGYTF.

The CDR3 is CASSQEPRRSTNEKLFF. For the CDR3, the DNA is TGTGCCAGCAGCCAAGAGCCCCGGCGGTCAACTAATGAAAAACTGTTTTTT. V and J are TRBV4-2 and TRBJ1-4; D gene unclear. In germline, CDR1 is LGHNA, CDR2 YNFKEQ. CDR3 length: 17 amino acids. The ends were cut back, 0 bases at V and 0 bases at J, with 11 bases in the middle.

The chain recombines TRBV6-5 with TRBJ2-5, with D maybe TRBD2 (5 bases). V shed 2 bases and J shed 0 bases, with 10 bases lying between them. CDR3 size: 15 residues. The germline gives CDR1 MNHEY, CDR2 SVGAGI. CDR3 residues: CASSYGPGYQETQYF. In DNA, the CDR3 is TGTGCCAGCAGTTACGGGCCGGGGTACCAAGAGACCCAGTACTTC.

J is TRBJ1-2 and V is TRBV7-9; 7 bases are a match to TRBD1. The length of the CDR3 is 14 residues. J was trimmed by 5 bases and V by 8 bases; bases with no gene match: 11. CDR1 is SEHNR, CDR2 FQNEAQ, per germline (reference sequence). The CDR3 nucleotides are TGTGCCAGCGGTTTGTGGGACAGATCGTATGGCTACACCTTC. It codes for CASGLWDRSYGYTF. Looking up the rest from reference TRBV7-9 and TRBJ1-2 gives the full variable domain: DTGVSQNPRHKITKRGQNVTFRCDPISEHNRLYWYRQTLGQGPEFLTYFQNEAQLEKSRLLSDRFSAERPKGSFSTLEIQRTEQGDSAMYLCASGLWDRSYGYTFGSGTRLTVV.

This sequence joins TRBV18 and TRBJ1-4; D is ambiguous. Germline loops: CDR1 KGHSH, CDR2 LQKENI. Between the trimmed V and J ends, which lost 2 bases and 7 bases, there was a span of 14 bases. The CDR3 consists of 15 residues. CDR3 protein: CASSPRERYREKLFF. The CDR3 DNA sequence: TGTGCCAGCTCACCAAGGGAGAGGTATCGTGAAAAACTGTTTTTT.

CDR3 sequence: CASSQDFRDRVAGEQYF. The CDR3 nucleotides read TGCGCCAGCAGCCAGGACTTCCGGGACAGGGTAGCCGGCGAGCAGTACTTC. The chain has TRBV4-3 and TRBJ2-7; TRBD1 matches at 9 bases. The CDR3 is 17 amino acids. Looked up from germline, CDR1 is LGHNA and CDR2 is YSLEER. After removal of 3 bases from V and 6 bases from J, the junction contained 15 bases not matched to a gene.

This chain uses TRBV14 with TRBJ2-1; D is unclear. V dropped 6 bases and J dropped 6 bases, with 12 bases sitting between them. CDR1 and CDR2 (germline): SGHDN, FVKESK. CDR3 length: 13 residues. CDR3 region: CASSLSLGNEQFF. In nucleotides, the CDR3 is TGTGCCAGCAGTCTCTCGTTGGGCAATGAGCAGTTCTTC.

V gene TRBV5-6 combines with J gene TRBJ1-6; a weak D match, TRBD1 (5 bases). Germline values: CDR1 SGHDT, CDR2 YYEEEE. V gave up 5 bases and J gave up 6 bases, with 12 bases separating them. The CDR3 is 14 residues long. The CDR3 reads CASSGKTVNSPLHF. CDR3 sequence (DNA): TGTGCCAGCAGTGGGAAGACAGTTAATTCACCCCTCCACTTT.

The V gene is TRBV5-1, the J gene TRBJ1-3, with 8 bases aligning to TRBD1. Trimming at V came to 0 bases and at J to 4 bases, leaving 6 bases not matched to a gene. Germline-derived CDR1 and CDR2 are SGHRS and YFSETQ. The CDR3 spans 16 residues. The CDR3 is CASSLVPTGAGNTIYF. Here the CDR3 DNA reads TGCGCCAGCAGCTTGGTTCCGACAGGGGCAGGAAACACCATATATTTT.

This clone has a single count. DNA for the CDR3: TGTGCCAGCAGTTGGGACAGTGGAAACACCATATATTTT. This translates into CASSWDSGNTIYF. This sequence joins TRBV27 and TRBJ1-3; 7 bases map to TRBD1. The CDR3 sequence is 13 residues long. CDR1 and CDR2 from the germline V gene are MNHEY and SMNVEV (reference sequence). The V segment lost 4 bases and the J segment 3 bases; nucleotides outside the gene matches: 0.

The CDR3, as DNA: TGTGCCAGTAGTCCCCGCCGCGGAGCGGGGGCCGCAAGGGAGCAGTTCTTC. It encodes CASSPRRGAGAAREQFF. The rearrangement uses TRBV19 and TRBJ2-1; TRBD2 matches at 8 bases. In germline, CDR1 is LNHDA, CDR2 SQIVND (reference sequence). This CDR3 contains 17 residues. The V and J ends lost 5 bases and 10 bases, in that order; junction bases with no gene match: 19.

The CDR3 region has the DNA TGTGCCAGCAGTTTCCGTAGGGGGGATGAAAAACTGTTTTTT. It is translated as CASSFRRGDEKLFF. The chain employs TRBV27 and TRBJ1-4; tentative D call: TRBD1 (6 bases). V was shortened by 3 bases and J by 6 bases, with 11 bases between the two germline ends. Germline CDR1 is MNHEY and CDR2 is SMNVEV (reference sequence). The CDR3 sequence is 14 residues long.